What follows is one TCR beta chain and its context. This clonotype has more than one count but fewer than ten. Its binding antigen is unknown. Within one base of it there is no much larger clone, and no base qualities were kept. These data belong to a study of blood T cells in healthy people across ages (dated by TCRdb to the mid-2010s). Regarding the complete study: Template switching captured roughly one uniquely barcoded TCR beta cDNA molecule per two T cells in model experiments. Donors of different ages were randomly distributed across sequencing lanes to avoid experimental bias. The donors were split into four age groups: young (average about 15 years), middle-aged (roughly 42), aged (roughly 65) and long-lived (approximately 80). The study measured age-related changes in TCR beta repertoire diversity using deep sequencing normalized with unique cDNA molecular identifiers. Using the same blood draw, the study looked at two additional independent replicas of 1 million unique cDNA reads for two donors, one aged 18 to 30 and the other aged 80 or older.

According to the germline V gene (reference sequence), CDR1 reads MNHEY and CDR2 reads SMNVEV. Including the terminal cysteine and phenylalanine, the CDR3 comprises 14 residues. Left in the record is the CDR3 DNA by itself, 42 bases read in frame from the first base. Trimming costs V 5 bases and J 5 bases, and their ends lie 14 bases apart. Libraries were made using 5' RACE. Sequenced on an Illumina HiSeq 2500. A second PCR of about 6 to 12 cycles was run with a J-beta primer mix and a sample-barcoded 5' primer. A template-switch 5' adaptor carrying 12 random nucleotides introduced a unique molecular identifier onto each TCR beta cDNA molecule. At least 2.5 million CDR3-containing paired-end reads were obtained from each sample. First-strand cDNA was synthesized from all RNA with the Mint cDNA synthesis kit, primed by a TRBC-specific oligonucleotide. Following uracil-DNA glycosylase treatment, a first 18-cycle PCR with universal primers M1SS and BC2_uni_R was performed on all cDNA. The original methods were these. For normalization, 1 million high-quality reads, each with a distinct molecular identifier, were randomly selected from each sample. Reads with shared molecular identifiers were discarded instead of being binned into consensus sequences. MiTCR, set to a Q25 quality threshold and the strictest error-elimination algorithm, was used for CDR3 identification, clonotype clustering and error correction. A nonparametric unseen species model with Euler transformation was used to estimate a lower bound on total TCR beta diversity. TCRdb reprocessed the public reads (quality trimming at Q25 with fastp, clone calling with MiXCR) and kept in-frame beta chains. Rows matching on CDR3 protein sequence are summarized as one entry with the most common DNA and genes. In this record, the V and J calls reflect TCRdb's handling and not the investigators' own analysis. The sample data list 1.5 million or so distinct CDR3 sequences, and less than 45% of these were observed just once. Approximately 4.1% of the sample rests with the top ten.

Systemically healthy Caucasian individuals from Russia, over 30 in total and aged roughly 6 to 90 years, were included as donors. Roughly 9 milliliters of peripheral blood were drawn from each donor into EDTA-treated Vacutainer tubes. Ficoll-Paque density-gradient centrifugation was used to isolate PBMCs, with at least 6 million per sample. Trizol reagent was used to extract total RNA from PBMCs, with at least 5.5 micrograms per sample. For every donor, flow cytometry on a PBMC aliquot measured the percentage of naive CD45RAhigh/CD27high T cells. The investigation overall reported the following: Estimates of total diversity based on one million sequenced T cells were considered lower bounds and underestimates. Donor CMV infection status was unknown, potentially confounding age-related changes in expanded clonotypes. As age increased, observed TCR beta diversity per million T cells dropped in a roughly linear way, and a significant reduction was already evident by age about 36. The percentage of naive T cells measured by flow cytometry correlated strongly with observed TCR beta diversity. Bulk unsorted PBMC profiling prevented conclusive comparison of naive and antigen-experienced compartments. Compared with the aged group, more naive CD4+ T cells, fewer expanded clones and increased TCR diversity were shown by the long-lived group, suggesting age selection.

The origin of this receptor is a woman aged 18-29 years in good health. The sequenced sample was blood. The chain joins TRBV27 to TRBJ2-3; the D segment could be TRBD2, given 5 matching bases. The CDR3 protein is CASSGSRAGDTQYF. The sequenced DNA is TGTGCCAGCAGTGGTAGTCGGGCGGGAGATACGCAGTATTTT.